The next 29 T cell receptor beta chains were all read from a single sample in a study of CD8+ T cells in alopecia areata. Treatment in this sample: oral pan-JAK inhibitor, 5-10 mg twice daily. Extracted RNA was reverse transcribed, and the resulting cDNA served as sequencing template. The data were produced by immunoSEQ multiplex PCR, yet TCRdb's version contains in-frame clones alone and is incomplete. The sample has about 120,000 clones; about 54% are singletons. Sample: CD8+ T cells sorted from blood, taken at week 4, from a patient treated with tofacitinib. Receptors were obtained from a human donor with alopecia areata.

As for this clone: The sample contains more than one DNA sequence encoding this CDR3. This chain uses TRBV30 with TRBJ2-1, with D uncertain. Germline values: CDR1 GTSNPN, CDR2 SVGIG (reference sequence). The CDR3 consists of 11 residues. Trimming took off 4 bases at V and 7 bases at J, with 8 bases between the two ends. The DNA of the CDR3 is TGTGCCTGGAATACCGGGAATGAGCAGTTCTTC. Encoded protein: CAWNTGNEQFF.

The V gene is TRBV29-1, the J gene TRBJ1-2; perhaps TRBD1 as D (6 bases). Germline V CDR1 and CDR2: SQVTM, ANQGSEA. V was cut by 0 bases and J by 8 bases, with 10 bases left in between. The CDR3 totals 12 residues. The CDR3 here is CSVEEGARGYTF. The CDR3 bases are TGCAGCGTTGAAGAGGGGGCTCGAGGCTACACCTTC.

V is TRBV19 and J is TRBJ2-1; 9 bases match TRBD2. Germline trimming cut 6 bases from V and 9 bases from J; bases unmatched to any gene: 6. From germline, CDR1 is LNHDA and CDR2 SQIVND (reference sequence). The CDR3 extends over 13 amino acids. This chain's CDR3 is CASRQSSGVEQFF. CDR3 coding DNA: TGTGCCAGTAGACAATCTAGCGGGGTTGAGCAGTTCTTC.

The genes are TRBV4-1 and TRBJ1-1, with no clear D. Trimming cost V 0 bases and J 5 bases, with 13 bases left between them. Looked up from germline, CDR1 is MGHRA and CDR2 is YSYEKL. The CDR3 contains 15 residues. CDR3: CASSQEIPTWTEAFF. In DNA form, the CDR3 reads TGCGCCAGCAGCCAAGAAATCCCCACCTGGACTGAAGCTTTCTTT.

The V call is TRBV30, the J call TRBJ2-5; maybe TRBD1 (6 bases). Looked up from germline, CDR1 is GTSNPN and CDR2 is SVGIG (reference sequence). The CDR3 contains 14 residues. Between the trimmed V and J ends, which lost 2 bases and 4 bases, there was a span of 14 bases. CDR3 sequence reads: CAWSPTSRGETQYF. In nucleotides, the CDR3 is TGTGCCTGGAGTCCGACCTCCAGGGGAGAGACCCAGTACTTC. The complete variable domain, with remaining parts taken from reference TRBV30 and TRBJ2-5, reads SQTIHQWPATLVQPVGSPLSLECTVEGTSNPNLYWYRQAAGRGLQLLFYSVGIGQISSEVPQNLSASRPQDRQFILSSKKLLLSDSGFYLCAWSPTSRGETQYFGPGTRLLVL.

CDR3 region: CASSGPGGPIYGYTF. The CDR3 coding sequence is TGTGCCAGCAGTGGCCCAGGGGGCCCGATCTATGGCTACACCTTC. The chain employs TRBV6-5 and TRBJ1-2; 8 nucleotides line up with TRBD1. Germline loops: CDR1 MNHEY, CDR2 SVGAGI. This CDR3 has 15 amino acids. Trimming removed 5 bases from V and 4 bases from J; junction bases left unmatched: 9.

The genes are TRBV30 and TRBJ1-2, with a weak D call TRBD1 (5 bases). The germline V and J ends were trimmed by 3 bases and 7 bases, with 15 bases remaining between them. Germline CDR1 reads GTSNPN; CDR2 reads SVGIG (reference sequence). This CDR3 region has 13 residues. The CDR3 loop is CAWSGGRVGGYTF. The CDR3 DNA sequence: TGTGCCTGGAGCGGCGGCAGGGTCGGTGGCTACACCTTC.

The chain recombines TRBV5-1 with TRBJ2-1; no clear D. Trimming took 4 bases from V and 7 from J, leaving 12 bases between them. CDR3 length: 13 residues. Germline CDR1 SGHRS, CDR2 YFSETQ. Here the CDR3 reads CASSLELWNEQFF. The CDR3 DNA reads as TGCGCCAGCAGCCTGGAACTTTGGAATGAGCAGTTCTTC.

The rearrangement uses TRBV6-5 and TRBJ2-3; TRBD2 might be the D (6 bases). Germline V gene lookup returns CDR1 MNHEY and CDR2 SVGAGI. The CDR3 consists of 15 residues. V was pared by 6 bases and J by 0 bases, with 13 bases between. The CDR3 reads CASSMRGLSTDTQYF. For the CDR3, the DNA is TGTGCCAGCAGCATGCGGGGTCTAAGCACAGATACGCAGTATTTT.

The V call is TRBV7-8, the J call TRBJ1-2; 7 bases align to TRBD1. After removal of 4 bases from V and 2 bases from J, the junction contained 1 base not matched to a gene. Germline V gene sequence: CDR1 SGHVS, CDR2 FQNEAQ. This CDR3 has 13 residues. Here the CDR3 reads CASSSTGNYGYTF. CDR3 DNA: TGTGCCAGCAGCTCGACAGGGAACTATGGCTACACCTTC.

The V and J genes are TRBV29-1 and TRBJ2-5; possibly TRBD1 or TRBD2 for D (5 bases each). The CDR3 runs 12 residues. With 0 bases removed from V and 9 bases from J, the gap between germline ends came to 11 bases. Germline V gene sequence: CDR1 SQVTM, CDR2 ANQGSEA. The DNA for the CDR3 is TGCAGCGTTGAAGACTCCATGGGGGCCCAGTACTTC. It encodes CSVEDSMGAQYF.

The chain is built from TRBV29-1 and TRBJ2-5; 8 bases agree with TRBD1. Germline V lookup: CDR1 SQVTM, CDR2 ANQGSEA. V lost 6 bases and J lost 0; bases outside the gene matches: 9. This CDR3 comprises 15 residues. This chain's CDR3 is CSVVGQGPYQETQYF. The CDR3 DNA reads as TGCAGCGTGGTCGGACAGGGACCGTACCAAGAGACCCAGTACTTC.

The chain employs TRBV7-9 and TRBJ1-6; the D is unclear. Trimming took off 4 bases at V and 8 bases at J, with 9 bases between the two ends. CDR3 size: 13 residues. Germline lookup yields CDR1 SEHNR and CDR2 FQNEAQ (reference sequence). The CDR3 DNA sequence: TGTGCCAGCAGCTCCTTACTCGATTCACCCCTCCACTTT. Protein sequence: CASSSLLDSPLHF.

The rearrangement links TRBV29-1 to TRBJ1-2; D remains unclear. The CDR3 length is 11 residues. CDR1 is SQVTM and CDR2 is ANQGSEA in the germline V gene. Trimming removed 7 bases from V and 6 bases from J, with 12 bases in between. DNA for the CDR3: TGCAGCGCTGCCCCCGGGGATGGCTACACCTTC. As protein: CSAAPGDGYTF.

The J gene is TRBJ2-7, the V gene TRBV5-1, with TRBD2 identical over 7 bases. Germline V gives CDR1 SGHRS, CDR2 YFSETQ. CDR3 size: 12 residues. V lost 8 bases to trimming and J lost 5 bases; unmatched junction nucleotides: 7. The CDR3 DNA reads TGCGCCAGTCGGGAGGTCGACGACGAGCAGTACTTC. Protein sequence: CASREVDDEQYF.

The gene calls are TRBV5-1 and TRBJ2-5; D may be TRBD2 (6 bases). V lost 1 base and J 5 bases, leaving 12 bases between the germline ends. The CDR3 covers 14 residues. The V gene's germline CDR1 is SGHRS and CDR2 YFSETQ. CDR3 nucleotides: TGCGCCAGCAGCTTGATTGGACTAATCGAGACCCAGTACTTC. Amino acids: CASSLIGLIETQYF.

This clone was observed a handful of times. The chain joins TRBV7-3 to TRBJ1-3, with D possibly matching TRBD1 (5 bases). The CDR3 has 16 amino acids. Trimming left V 5 bases short and J 0 bases short, with 14 bases between. From germline, CDR1 is SGHTA and CDR2 FQGTGA. CDR3 loop: CASSPRAGSSGNTIYF. Written as DNA, the CDR3 is TGTGCCAGCAGCCCGAGAGCAGGGAGCTCTGGAAACACCATATATTTT.

The chain combines TRBV29-1 with TRBJ1-2; D is unresolved. The CDR3 consists of 12 residues. Per the germline V gene, CDR1 is SQVTM and CDR2 is ANQGSEA. V lost 6 bases, J lost 4 bases, and 12 bases lay in between. CDR3 protein: CSVSDSSYGYTF. The CDR3 DNA reads TGCAGCGTCTCGGACTCATCCTATGGCTACACCTTC.

This clone was observed once. V gene TRBV7-2 combines with J gene TRBJ1-6, with D possibly TRBD1 on 5 matching bases. The CDR3 loop spans 13 amino acids. The V gene lost 3 bases and the J gene lost 11 bases, with 11 bases spanning the gap. Germline-derived CDR1 and CDR2 are SGHTA and FQGNSA. The CDR3 DNA reads TGTGCCAGCAGCTTGATGGGGGGTCCACCCCTCCACTTT. Its translation: CASSLMGGPPLHF.

The chain couples TRBV29-1 to TRBJ2-1; D uncertain. Trimming left V 1 base short and J 0 bases short, with 13 bases between. The CDR3 has 16 residues. Germline-derived CDR1 and CDR2 are SQVTM and ANQGSEA. The chain's CDR3 is CSVEGLGLASYNEQFF. In DNA form, the CDR3 reads TGCAGCGTTGAAGGTCTCGGCCTCGCCTCCTACAATGAGCAGTTCTTC.

This clone has just a few counts. The chain uses TRBV2 and TRBJ2-2, with TRBD2 matching 9 bases. CDR3 size: 13 residues. CDR1 SNHLY and CDR2 FYNNEI come from the germline V gene. After removal of 11 bases from V and 6 bases from J, the junction contained 7 bases not matched to a gene. Here the CDR3 reads CAPRTSAAGELFF. The CDR3 nucleotides are TGTGCCCCCCGGACTAGCGCTGCCGGGGAGCTGTTTTTT. Full variable domain (remainder filled in from reference TRBV2 and TRBJ2-2): EPEVTQTPSHQVTQMGQEVILRCVPISNHLYFYWYRQILGQKVEFLVSFYNNEISEKSEIFDDQFSVERPDGSNFTLKIRSTKLEDSAMYFCAPRTSAAGELFFGEGSRLTVL.

This chain links TRBV2 with TRBJ1-6; D call uncertain. Trimming took off 6 bases at V and 0 bases at J, with 9 bases between the two ends. The germline V gene has CDR1 SNHLY and CDR2 FYNNEI. The CDR3 length is 15 residues. CDR3: CASRAGSSYNSPLHF. The CDR3 DNA reads TGTGCCAGCAGAGCAGGTAGCTCCTATAATTCACCCCTCCACTTT.

This clone was counted between two and nine times. The chain has TRBV29-1 and TRBJ2-7; D perhaps matches TRBD1 (6 bases). The germline V and J ends were trimmed by 5 bases and 4 bases, with 18 bases remaining between them. This CDR3 is built from 14 residues. Per germline, CDR1 SQVTM and CDR2 ANQGSEA. The CDR3 region is CSVKSRGPLYEQYF. The CDR3 DNA follows: TGCAGCGTTAAATCCAGGGGACCGCTGTACGAGCAGTACTTC.

The gene calls are TRBV2 and TRBJ1-2; D remains unclear. V lost 11 bases, J lost 4 bases, and 11 bases lay in between. The germline V gene encodes CDR1 SNHLY and CDR2 FYNNEI. This CDR3 is built from 11 residues. The CDR3 coding sequence is TGTGCCCCCCGAAGTACCTATGGCTACACCTTC. This codes for CAPRSTYGYTF.

The chain recombines TRBV9 with TRBJ2-5, with D unclear. V dropped 0 bases and J dropped 5 bases, with 11 bases sitting between them. Germline V gene lookup returns CDR1 SGDLS and CDR2 YYNGEE. The CDR3 is 14 amino acids. The CDR3 loop is CASSVEARPETQYF. The CDR3 DNA is TGTGCCAGCAGCGTAGAGGCCCGGCCTGAGACCCAGTACTTC.

This clone was seen a handful of times. The gene calls are TRBV27 and TRBJ2-7; D gene uncertain. The CDR3 runs to 14 residues. Germline loops: CDR1 MNHEY, CDR2 SMNVEV (reference sequence). The V end lost 4 bases, the J end lost 3 bases, and 13 bases lay between the germline ends. The chain's CDR3 is CASSSYSYLYEQYF. CDR3 bases: TGTGCCAGCAGTTCCTACAGCTACCTCTACGAGCAGTACTTC.

The chain links TRBV9 to TRBJ2-1, with D possibly being TRBD1 or TRBD2 (6 bases each). Germline values: CDR1 SGDLS, CDR2 YYNGEE. V was trimmed by 4 bases and J by 2 bases, leaving 13 bases between them. CDR3 length: 15 amino acids. The CDR3 nucleotides read TGTGCCAGCAGCCCTCGGGGGCCTACCTACAATGAGCAGTTCTTC. Protein: CASSPRGPTYNEQFF.

The V call is TRBV7-2, the J call TRBJ1-1, with D unresolved. The germline V gene encodes CDR1 SGHTA and CDR2 FQGNSA. The CDR3 is made up of 14 amino acids. Deletions cut 5 bases from V and 5 bases from J, with 15 bases between. The CDR3 DNA sequence: TGTGCCAGCAGCGAGACTGAAACGTGGACTGAAGCTTTCTTT. It translates to CASSETETWTEAFF.

V gene TRBV5-6 combines with J gene TRBJ2-5; D is undetermined. CDR3 length: 13 residues. V was shortened by 2 bases and J by 5 bases, with 10 bases between the two germline ends. Germline V gene sequence: CDR1 SGHDT, CDR2 YYEEEE. The CDR3, as DNA: TGTGCCAGCAGCTTAAGGGAAGGGGAGACCCAGTACTTC. Protein: CASSLREGETQYF.